Presented here are 23 T cell receptor beta chains from one specimen sequenced in a study of blood T cell repertoires in COVID-19. The data were produced by immunoSEQ multiplex PCR, yet TCRdb's version contains in-frame clones alone and is incomplete. In the table there are around 98,000 clones, around 72% of which are singletons. The sequenced sample consisted of peripheral blood. These TCRs come from a man aged 70 or older with acute or convalescent COVID-19.

This sequence joins TRBV5-1 and TRBJ2-7, with D possibly matching TRBD2 (7 bases). CDR3 length: 15 residues. Germline loops: CDR1 SGHRS, CDR2 YFSETQ. The V and J ends lost 4 bases and 4 bases respectively, with 18 bases between them. The CDR3 bases are TGCGCCAGCAGCCCTAAGGGGGGAGGGTTTTACGAGCAGTACTTC. Amino acid sequence: CASSPKGGGFYEQYF.

This clone appeared once. The chain links TRBV7-2 to TRBJ1-5; the D is unclear. With 6 bases removed from V and 2 bases from J, the gap between germline ends came to 11 bases. Per the germline V gene, CDR1 is SGHTA and CDR2 is FQGNSA. There are 14 residues in the CDR3. The CDR3 region has the DNA TGTGCCAGCAGGGATCACCAGGGCAATCAGCCCCAGCATTTT. Protein product: CASRDHQGNQPQHF.

The chain joins TRBV28 to TRBJ2-7; D unclear. Germline loops: CDR1 MDHEN, CDR2 SYDVKM. Trimming left V 6 bases short and J 0 bases short, with 6 bases between. The CDR3 spans 12 residues. The CDR3 region is CASSLYSYEQYF. Here the CDR3 DNA reads TGTGCCAGCAGCTTGTACTCCTACGAGCAGTACTTC.

The CDR3 coding sequence is TGTGCCAGCAGCGCCCGGACAGGCTATGGCTACACCTTC. As protein: CASSARTGYGYTF. This chain links TRBV9 with TRBJ1-2; TRBD1 agrees at 7 bases. Trimming cost V 3 bases and J 4 bases; bases outside gene matches: 3. This CDR3 has 13 amino acids. Germline assignment: CDR1 SGDLS and CDR2 YYNGEE.

The chain employs TRBV28 and TRBJ1-2; D might be TRBD1 (5 bases). CDR1 and CDR2 (germline): MDHEN, SYDVKM. The CDR3 totals 12 residues. V lost 5 bases and J lost 8, with 12 bases in between. The CDR3 is CASSRGGGGYTF. DNA for the CDR3: TGTGCCAGCAGTCGGGGGGGAGGCGGCTACACCTTC.

This clone has just a few counts. This chain links TRBV28 with TRBJ1-2, with TRBD1 matching over 10 bases. V trimming: 3 bases; J trimming: 0 bases; junction bases outside the gene matches: 13. Germline assignment: CDR1 MDHEN and CDR2 SYDVKM. CDR3 length: 19 residues. The CDR3 sequence is CASSFNGRDRGLANYGYTF. For the CDR3, the DNA is TGTGCCAGCAGTTTCAACGGCCGGGACAGGGGACTTGCTAACTATGGCTACACCTTC.

The V gene is TRBV3-1 (or the pseudogene TRBV3-2), the J gene TRBJ2-5, with 7 bases fitting TRBD2. CDR3 length: 19 residues. Germline CDR1 reads LGHDT; CDR2 reads YNNKEL (reference sequence). The V gene end was trimmed by 2 bases and the J gene end by 5 bases; junction bases not matched to a gene: 20. The CDR3 spells CASSQIEGIRLAGGETQYF. The CDR3 DNA sequence: TGTGCCAGCAGCCAAATTGAGGGGATCAGACTAGCCGGCGGGGAGACCCAGTACTTC.

The chain employs TRBV11-1 and TRBJ2-3; D not resolved. This CDR3 has 13 residues. The germline V gene encodes CDR1 SGHAT and CDR2 FQDESV (reference sequence). Trimming cost V 5 bases and J 3 bases, with 9 bases left between them. DNA of the CDR3: TGTGCCAGCAGCCCCTTGAGGACAGATACGCAGTATTTT. It yields the protein CASSPLRTDTQYF.

The V and J genes are TRBV28 and TRBJ2-1; a possible D gene is TRBD2 (5 bases). The CDR3 is 15 amino acids. V was cut by 4 bases and J by 5 bases, with 15 bases left in between. Per germline, CDR1 MDHEN and CDR2 SYDVKM. The CDR3 nucleotides read TGTGCCAGCAGTTCCCCCGGGTCGGGGAACAATGAGCAGTTCTTC. This encodes CASSSPGSGNNEQFF. Together with reference TRBV28 and TRBJ2-1, the CDR3 gives the full variable domain: DVKVTQSSRYLVKRTGEKVFLECVQDMDHENMFWYRQDPGLGLRLIYFSYDVKMKEKGDIPEGYSVSREKKERFSLILESASTNQTSMYLCASSSPGSGNNEQFFGPGTRLTVL.

This chain connects TRBV11-3 to TRBJ2-7; TRBD1 agrees at 7 bases. The trim removed 0 bases at V and 4 bases at J, leaving 27 bases unmatched. The germline V gene has CDR1 SGHNT and CDR2 YENEEA. CDR3 size: 22 residues. The CDR3 DNA reads TGTGCCAGCAGCTTAGACGGTGTACCCAGACAGGGATCGTCGGGCAGGACATACGAGCAGTACTTC. This encodes CASSLDGVPRQGSSGRTYEQYF.

The V gene is TRBV12-3 or TRBV12-4, the J gene TRBJ1-1, with D possibly being TRBD1 (6 bases). This CDR3 is 13 amino acids long. Trimming pared 6 bases from V and 2 bases from J, leaving 10 bases between. The CDR3 bases are TGTGCCAGCAGGCCACAGGGTAACACTGAAGCTTTCTTT. Its protein is CASRPQGNTEAFF.

The CDR3 sequence is CASSQLAGGGTGELFF. CDR3 nucleotide sequence: TGTGCCAGTAGCCAACTAGCGGGAGGGGGTACCGGGGAGCTGTTTTTT. This chain uses TRBV19 with TRBJ2-2; 13 nucleotides agree with TRBD2. Germline V gene sequence: CDR1 LNHDA, CDR2 SQIVND (reference sequence). V was clipped by 6 bases and J by 5 bases; unmatched bases: 6. The length of the CDR3 is 16 residues.

This clone came up many times. The chain recombines TRBV28 with TRBJ1-1; perhaps TRBD1 as D (5 bases). V lost 2 bases and J lost 3, with 13 bases in between. Germline values: CDR1 MDHEN, CDR2 SYDVKM. The CDR3 is made up of 15 amino acids. The CDR3 nucleotides are TGTGCCAGCAGTTTAATGAACGGACATGACACTGAAGCTTTCTTT. Protein sequence: CASSLMNGHDTEAFF.

This clone was seen a handful of times. The J gene is TRBJ2-1, the V gene TRBV7-9, with D tentatively TRBD2 (6 bases). Per germline, CDR1 SEHNR and CDR2 FQNEAQ (reference sequence). CDR3 length equals 14 residues. With 4 bases removed from V and 15 bases from J, the gap between germline ends came to 22 bases. CDR3 sequence reads: CASSSLARGSPAFF. CDR3 sequence (DNA): TGTGCCAGCAGCTCCCTAGCGAGAGGGTCCCCCGCGTTCTTC.

The gene calls are TRBV5-1 and TRBJ2-5; perhaps TRBD2 as D (5 bases). CDR1 and CDR2 from the germline V gene are SGHRS and YFSETQ. V shed 4 bases and J shed 1 base, with 8 bases lying between them. This CDR3 comprises 13 residues. DNA of the CDR3: TGCGCCAGCAGCCCCCGGGGCCAAGAGACCCAGTACTTC. Translation gives CASSPRGQETQYF.

The chain is built from TRBV19 and TRBJ2-1, with TRBD2 identical over 9 bases. Per germline, CDR1 LNHDA and CDR2 SQIVND (reference sequence). The trim removed 7 bases at V and 1 base at J, leaving 5 bases unmatched. The CDR3 consists of 15 residues. The CDR3 coding sequence is TGTGCCAGTACCCCGACTAGCGGTTCCTACAATGAGCAGTTCTTC. Translated, it gives CASTPTSGSYNEQFF.

The chain combines TRBV7-2 with TRBJ2-7, with TRBD1 as a possible D gene (6 bases). The V end lost 5 bases, the J end lost 2 bases, and 22 bases lay between the germline ends. The CDR3 spans 17 residues. Germline loops: CDR1 SGHTA, CDR2 FQGNSA. The DNA of the CDR3 is TGTGCCAGCAGCCACGGTCGGACGCAGGGGTCCCCCTACGAGCAGTACTTC. Encoded protein: CASSHGRTQGSPYEQYF.

The V gene is TRBV5-8, the J gene TRBJ2-7; the match to TRBD2 covers 13 bases. Trimming at V came to 0 bases and at J to 2 bases, leaving 5 bases not matched to a gene. Germline values: CDR1 SGHTS, CDR2 YDEGEE. The CDR3 contains 17 residues. CDR3 sequence: CASSLAWTSGSAYEQYF. The DNA for the CDR3 is TGTGCCAGCAGCTTGGCCTGGACTAGCGGGAGCGCCTACGAGCAGTACTTC. Based on the CDR3 plus reference TRBV5-8 and TRBJ2-7, the full variable domain is EAGVTQSPTHLIKTRGQQATLRCSPISGHTSVYWYQQALGLGLQFLLWYDEGEERNRGNFPPRFSGRQFPNYSSELNVNALELEDSALYLCASSLAWTSGSAYEQYFGPGTRLTVT.

The chain employs TRBV9 and TRBJ1-2; 10 bases fit TRBD1. Per germline, CDR1 SGDLS and CDR2 YYNGEE. V trimming: 0 bases; J trimming: 5 bases; junction bases outside the gene matches: 4. The CDR3 runs 15 residues. The chain's CDR3 is CASSVETGGVYGYTF. The CDR3 coding sequence is TGTGCCAGCAGCGTAGAGACAGGGGGCGTGTATGGCTACACCTTC. The full variable domain, with the rest looked up from reference TRBV9 and TRBJ1-2, is DSGVTQTPKHLITATGQRVTLRCSPRSGDLSVYWYQQSLDQGLQFLIQYYNGEERAKGNILERFSAQQFPDLHSELNLSSLELGDSALYFCASSVETGGVYGYTFGSGTRLTVV.

This chain uses TRBV9 with TRBJ1-4; D is ambiguous. Germline assignment: CDR1 SGDLS and CDR2 YYNGEE. CDR3 length equals 13 residues. The germline V and J ends were trimmed by 5 bases and 2 bases, with 7 bases remaining between them. The CDR3 sequence is CASSPRTNEKLFF. CDR3 DNA sequence: TGTGCCAGCAGTCCCCGGACTAATGAAAAACTGTTTTTT.

The chain carries TRBV11-3 and TRBJ2-3; 9 positions agree with TRBD2. CDR1 is SGHNT and CDR2 is YENEEA in the germline V gene. J gave up 10 bases and V 3 bases, and 11 bases lay outside the gene matches. The CDR3 covers 15 residues. CDR3 amino acids: CASSLAGLAGTPQYF. CDR3 coding DNA: TGTGCCAGCAGCTTGGCAGGGCTAGCGGGGACCCCGCAGTATTTT.

This chain connects TRBV5-1 to TRBJ1-2, with D uncertain. Germline V gene sequence: CDR1 SGHRS, CDR2 YFSETQ. The CDR3 runs 15 residues. Trimming cost V 0 bases and J 4 bases, with 13 bases left between them. The DNA of the CDR3 is TGCGCCAGCAGCTTGGAGACCCGGAGCTTCTATGGCTACACCTTC. Translated, it gives CASSLETRSFYGYTF.

This clone was recorded only once. The chain employs TRBV24-1 and TRBJ1-2; 8 bases map to TRBD1. The J segment lost 7 bases and the V segment lost 5 bases, leaving 17 bases of the junction unmatched. From germline, CDR1 is KGHDR and CDR2 SFDVKD. CDR3 size: 17 residues. CDR3 protein: CATSGGFTGGSSLGYTF. DNA for the CDR3: TGTGCCACCAGTGGCGGGTTTACAGGGGGGAGCTCCCTTGGCTACACCTTC.